One T cell receptor (beta chain) is described in this entry. What it binds is unknown. Sample treatment: approximately 11-day PBMC culture with coronavirus spike peptide pools or control peptides (ViraFEST assay). Every well contained around 2 million PBMCs, which were grown with approximately 9.5 IU/ml IL-2 and 10 ug/ml peptide pools. Sequence data for DNA of cultured CD4+ T cells were generated by the Oncomine TCR Beta short-read assay. Genomic DNA extraction was carried out from cultured CD4+ T cells. TCRdb re-called the PCR reads with MiXCR, one entry per CDR3 protein. The repertoire holds nearly 15,000 distinct CDR3 sequences, with around 48% as singletons. The sample is drawn from a study of vaccination and CD4 T cells after COVID-19. Across the study: The stimulus for the cells was overlapping spike peptides derived from SARS-CoV-2, HCoV-NL63, HCoV-OC43 and HCoV-229E.

In germline, CDR1 is DFQATT, CDR2 SNEGSKA (reference sequence). The V and J ends lost 3 bases and 3 bases, in that order; junction bases with no gene match: 6. This CDR3 has 14 residues. The TCR comes from a human donor who had recovered from COVID-19. This sequence joins TRBV20-1 and TRBJ2-3; TRBD2 aligns across 7 bases. The sample comprised CD4+ T cells from blood, cultured in vitro. The CDR3 nucleotides are TGCAGTGCTAGTCATGGCGGGAGTACAGATACGCAGTATTTT. Protein sequence: CSASHGGSTDTQYF.